This passage covers 23 T cell receptor beta chains from one sample sequenced in a study of blood T cell repertoires in COVID-19. Profiling relied on immunoSEQ multiplex PCR, and the TCRdb table lists in-frame clones only, not all of them. This table has roughly 140,000 clones, roughly 80% appearing once. The specimen sequenced was peripheral blood. All receptors come from a man between 65 and 85 years old with acute or convalescent COVID-19.

This rearrangement joins TRBV2 to TRBJ1-5; tentatively, D is TRBD1 (6 bases). CDR3 size: 15 residues. CDR1 SNHLY and CDR2 FYNNEI come from the germline V gene. With 5 bases removed from V and 2 bases from J, the gap between germline ends came to 13 bases. CDR3 residues: CASSKQGGRNQPQHF. The CDR3 nucleotides are TGTGCCAGCAGTAAACAGGGTGGGCGCAATCAGCCCCAGCATTTT.

The rearrangement uses TRBV7-9 and TRBJ1-4, with TRBD1 matching over 7 bases. With 5 bases clipped from V and 8 bases from J, the junction kept 11 bases outside the gene matches. In germline, CDR1 is SEHNR, CDR2 FQNEAQ (reference sequence). This CDR3 has 15 residues. CDR3 region: CASSRQGRGNEKLFF. CDR3 coding DNA: TGTGCCAGCAGCCGACAGGGCCGGGGAAACGAAAAACTGTTTTTT.

This clone appeared a single time. The rearrangement uses TRBV10-3 and TRBJ2-3; 14 bases fit TRBD2. The germline V gene encodes CDR1 ENHRY and CDR2 SYGVKD. Trimming cost V 6 bases and J 6 bases; bases outside gene matches: 20. CDR3 length equals 20 residues. Written as DNA, the CDR3 is TGTGCCATCAGCGACCCAGTACAGACGACTAGCGGGAGGGCCGGGGATACGCAGTATTTT. It codes for CAISDPVQTTSGRAGDTQYF.

This chain links TRBV25-1 with TRBJ2-2, with D perhaps matching TRBD2 (7 bases). V shed 6 bases and J shed 4 bases, with 18 bases lying between them. Germline loops: CDR1 MGHDK, CDR2 SYGVNS. CDR3 size: 16 residues. CDR3 nucleotides: TGTGCCAGCAGCCCCCTGGGGGGGGCGGGCACCGGGGAGCTGTTTTTT. This sequence encodes CASSPLGGAGTGELFF.

This clone was observed once. The rearrangement joins TRBV4-2 to TRBJ1-2; D is ambiguous. V shed 0 bases and J shed 2 bases, with 7 bases lying between them. The CDR3 covers 14 residues. Germline V lookup: CDR1 LGHNA, CDR2 YNFKEQ. As DNA, the CDR3 is TGTGCCAGCAGCCAAGAACGGCGGAACTATGGCTACACCTTC. This sequence encodes CASSQERRNYGYTF.

The V call is TRBV5-1, the J call TRBJ2-3, with TRBD2 identical over 9 bases. The CDR3 extends over 17 amino acids. Trimming took 0 bases from V and 0 from J; bases not matched to a gene: 5. The germline V gene has CDR1 SGHRS and CDR2 YFSETQ. The CDR3 DNA reads TGCGCCAGCAGCTTGGTAGGTAGCGGGAGTAGCACAGATACGCAGTATTTT. The encoded protein is CASSLVGSGSSTDTQYF.

The CDR3 here is CASSPGGQGISPLHF. CDR3 DNA: TGTGCCAGCAGCCCGGGGGGACAGGGGATCTCACCCCTCCACTTT. The J gene is TRBJ1-6, the V gene TRBV7-9; 10 bases are a match to TRBD1. Trimming cost V 5 bases and J 10 bases; bases outside gene matches: 8. Germline values: CDR1 SEHNR, CDR2 FQNEAQ (reference sequence). The CDR3 has 15 amino acids.

The chain recombines TRBV5-1 with TRBJ1-3; D is ambiguous. The CDR3 consists of 14 residues. V was pared by 4 bases and J by 4 bases, with 12 bases between. CDR1 and CDR2 (germline): SGHRS, YFSETQ. The CDR3 sequence is CASSLVGEGNTIYF. CDR3 nucleotides: TGCGCCAGCAGCCTGGTCGGGGAAGGAAACACCATATATTTT.

The genes are TRBV27 and TRBJ2-1, with 9 bases lining up with TRBD1. This CDR3 spans 16 amino acids. Germline-derived CDR1 and CDR2 are MNHEY and SMNVEV (reference sequence). V shed 5 bases and J 7 bases; nucleotides not matched to a gene: 12. In nucleotides, the CDR3 is TGTGCCAGCAGTAAAGCCCCGGGACAGGGTTTGAATGAGCAGTTCTTC. It encodes CASSKAPGQGLNEQFF.

J is TRBJ1-3 and V is TRBV19; D gene uncertain. Germline CDR1 is LNHDA and CDR2 is SQIVND (reference sequence). This CDR3 contains 17 residues. V was trimmed by 5 bases and J by 0 bases, leaving 17 bases between them. CDR3 sequence reads: CASSPTPGRSSGNTIYF. The CDR3 region has the DNA TGTGCCAGTAGTCCAACCCCGGGGAGGAGCTCTGGAAACACCATATATTTT.

Worth noting for this clone: A read error may produce the germline difference seen at one junction end. The chain recombines TRBV12-5 with TRBJ1-4, with D possibly being TRBD1 (6 bases). From germline, CDR1 is LGHNT and CDR2 FRNRAP. CDR3 size: 15 residues. CDR3 bases: TGTGCTAGTGCTTTGGGAGGACAGCGGAATGAAAAACTGTTTTTT. Translation: CASALGGQRNEKLFF.

The chain uses TRBV6-5 and TRBJ1-4, with D unresolved. This CDR3 is 15 amino acids long. Germline loops: CDR1 MNHEY, CDR2 SVGAGI. V was pared by 6 bases and J by 2 bases, with 13 bases between. CDR3 DNA: TGTGCCAGCAGCCCGACCGGAGGTACTAATGAAAAACTGTTTTTT. Translation gives CASSPTGGTNEKLFF.

This clone was observed a handful of times. The chain recombines TRBV12-3 or TRBV12-4 with TRBJ1-5; TRBD1 matches 7 bases. The V segment lost 5 bases and the J segment 5 bases; nucleotides outside the gene matches: 3. The CDR3 sequence is 13 residues long. DNA of the CDR3: TGTGCCAGCAGTCAGGGGGAAGATCAGCCCCAGCATTTT. Translating it yields CASSQGEDQPQHF.

The chain is built from TRBV7-6 and TRBJ2-1; 9 bases line up with TRBD2. With V trimmed by 5 bases and J by 1 base, 6 bases remained unmatched. CDR3 length equals 16 residues. Germline values: CDR1 SGHVS, CDR2 FNYEAQ. CDR3 nucleotide sequence: TGTGCCAGCAGCCGTAGCGGGAGCGGGTCCTACAATGAGCAGTTCTTC. Translation gives CASSRSGSGSYNEQFF.

This clone was counted a few times. The chain recombines TRBV10-3 with TRBJ1-3, with D possibly TRBD1 on 6 matching bases. CDR1 and CDR2 from the germline V gene are ENHRY and SYGVKD. This CDR3 comprises 15 residues. The germline V and J ends were trimmed by 8 bases and 6 bases, with 20 bases remaining between them. The CDR3 DNA is TGTGCCATCGGGGGCGACCGGTGGAGCGAAAACACCATATATTTT. It is translated as CAIGGDRWSENTIYF.

The chain couples TRBV19 to TRBJ1-5, with D possibly matching TRBD1 (5 bases). The germline V and J ends were trimmed by 7 bases and 5 bases, with 12 bases remaining between them. Germline lookup yields CDR1 LNHDA and CDR2 SQIVND (reference sequence). The CDR3 sequence is 13 residues long. The CDR3 bases are TGTGCCAGTACGGAGGGGTTGTATCAGCCCCAGCATTTT. The encoded protein is CASTEGLYQPQHF.

The rearrangement links TRBV29-1 to TRBJ2-7, with D possibly matching TRBD2 (6 bases). This CDR3 has 11 residues. CDR1 and CDR2 (germline): SQVTM, ANQGSEA. Trimming shortened V by 4 bases and J by 4 bases, and 8 bases separated the two germline ends. The DNA of the CDR3 is TGCAGCGTTGTCGGGACTTACGAGCAGTACTTC. It yields the protein CSVVGTYEQYF.

The rearrangement links TRBV7-3 to TRBJ2-3; D uncertain. V lost 0 bases and J 6 bases, leaving 13 bases between the germline ends. Per germline, CDR1 SGHTA and CDR2 FQGTGA. CDR3 length: 15 amino acids. The CDR3 region has the DNA TGTGCCAGCAGCTTAACCAACCCACAAACGGATACGCAGTATTTT. Translated, it gives CASSLTNPQTDTQYF.

The chain has TRBV9 and TRBJ2-2, with TRBD2 matching 8 bases. The V gene end was trimmed by 3 bases and the J gene end by 4 bases; junction bases not matched to a gene: 5. CDR3 size: 15 residues. Germline CDR1 is SGDLS and CDR2 is YYNGEE. The chain's CDR3 is CASSALAGLTGELFF. In DNA, the CDR3 is TGTGCCAGCAGCGCCCTAGCGGGCCTCACCGGGGAGCTGTTTTTT.

The V gene is TRBV7-8, the J gene TRBJ2-2; tentative D call: TRBD2 (5 bases). Trimming took 4 bases from V and 4 from J, leaving 19 bases between them. The CDR3 covers 17 residues. Germline-derived CDR1 and CDR2 are SGHVS and FQNEAQ. The CDR3 DNA reads as TGTGCCAGCAGCTACCCGCAGCGACTATCCACCACCGGGGAGCTGTTTTTT. This translates into CASSYPQRLSTTGELFF.

The chain carries TRBV7-8 and TRBJ2-7, with D possibly being TRBD1 (5 bases). This CDR3 region has 14 residues. Per germline, CDR1 SGHVS and CDR2 FQNEAQ. V lost 6 bases and J lost 3, with 15 bases in between. The CDR3 nucleotides are TGTGCCAGCAGTGTCCACAGGCTTAACTACGAGCAGTACTTC. Residues: CASSVHRLNYEQYF.

The chain combines TRBV10-2 with TRBJ1-3, with 7 bases matching TRBD1. The CDR3 is 14 residues long. Germline assignment: CDR1 WSHSY and CDR2 SAAADI. The J segment lost 8 bases and the V segment lost 3 bases, leaving 7 bases of the junction unmatched. The CDR3 DNA reads TGCGCCAGCAGTGAAACAGGGGATGACTACACCATATATTTT. It yields the protein CASSETGDDYTIYF.

The CDR3 is CASSPQGTTEAFF. For the CDR3, the DNA is TGTGCCAGCAGCCCACAGGGGACCACTGAAGCTTTCTTT. V usage is TRBV14 and J usage is TRBJ1-1; TRBD1 aligns across 7 bases. The CDR3 is made up of 13 amino acids. Germline trimming cut 4 bases from V and 4 bases from J; bases unmatched to any gene: 3. CDR1 is SGHDN, CDR2 FVKESK, per germline.